The entry below gives a single TCR beta chain sequence along with its context. Its target is not known. The donors were members of the validation cohort, which comprised more than 90 subjects and was separate from the first cohort of 666 subjects. Germline V gene sequence: CDR1 MNHEY, CDR2 SVGAGI. Trimming took 6 bases from V and 0 from J, leaving 12 bases between them. The CDR3 sequence is 15 residues long. The sample is drawn from a study of cytomegalovirus exposure and HLA in healthy donors. Background on the study: The same platform was used for the roughly 120 validation repertoires as for the 666 first-cohort repertoires, as reported in a later analysis.

Study-level points and caveats: First-cohort TCR clusters tended to co-occur in the 120 or so validation repertoires, a later analysis found.

Method: immunoSEQ multiplex PCR; TCRdb's copy keeps in-frame clones and lacks some. The table lists about 340,000 clones, about nine tenths of them singletons. The sample comprised PBMCs. The genes are TRBV6-5 and TRBJ2-1, with D maybe TRBD2 (5 bases). The receptor was derived from a woman between 18 and 29 years old in good health and CMV-seronegative. The CDR3 sequence: CASSGVTSSYNEQFF. Here the CDR3 DNA reads TGTGCCAGCAGCGGGGTGACGAGCTCCTACAATGAGCAGTTCTTC.